This T cell receptor beta chain emerged from a study of T cells after yellow fever vaccination. This clonotype has only a few counts. Its antigen is unknown. V lost 4 bases, J lost 1 base, and 2 bases stayed unmatched. This CDR3 has 16 residues. Germline V CDR1 and CDR2: LGHDT, YNNKEL (reference sequence). General observations from the study: The CD4 compartment and the CD8 compartment contained a small share of clonotypes in common. The study re-detected most primary-vaccination clones after the booster (roughly 95% CD4, 88% CD8).

MiXCR was run by TCRdb on the 5' RACE reads, yielding one entry per CDR3 protein. The sample shows about 340,000 distinct CDR3 sequences, approximately 9% of them seen only once. The chain has TRBV3-1 and TRBJ2-5; 14 nucleotides agree with TRBD2. This specimen was PBMCs, taken on the day of the first yellow fever vaccination. The sequence came from a man aged 18 to 35 who received the YFV17D yellow fever vaccine. CDR3 DNA sequence: TGTGCCAGCAGCCCGGGACTAGCGGGGGTCCAAGAGACCCAGTACTTC. Translated: CASSPGLAGVQETQYF.